A few counts support the clone carrying this T cell receptor beta chain. These data come from a study of blood T cell repertoires in COVID-19. As handled by the study authors: Researchers report that nucleated cell counts were estimated from reference gene primer amplification. TCRdb's table, derived via immunoSEQ multiplex PCR, lists solely in-frame clones and lacks some. V, J and clone size derive from that table, while D and trimming were established from the DNA sequence. The data hold more than 200,000 clones, with around nine tenths observed a single time. Recovered status in Cohort 3 required two negative PCRs, clearance, or symptom resolution. The receptor was derived from a man younger than 40 who had recovered from COVID-19. The sequenced sample was PBMCs or T cells enriched from blood (not recorded which).

The CDR3 DNA follows: TGTGCAAGTCGCTTAGCCACGGCGGGGAGAGGGCAGCCCCAGCATTTT. Amino acid sequence: CASRLATAGRGQPQHF. The V and J genes are TRBV12-2 and TRBJ1-5. TRBV12-2 is labeled a pseudogene. The CDR3 consists of 16 residues.